The rows below give T cell receptor beta chains drawn from one sample of a study of shared clonotypes between healthy human individuals. Assay: immunoSEQ multiplex PCR; the TCRdb copy retains only in-frame clones and omits some. Of millions of clones listed, 85% to 95% were seen once; the top ten hold 0.13%. The sample consisted of naive CD4+ T cells sorted from blood. The receptors here all came from a man aged 18 to 30 in good health. Both conserved end residues are part of each CDR3. The D gene is left open where the match is weak. The listing skips clone size in some rows; elsewhere it reads once, few, many or a size class.

clone_size j_call d_call v_call cdr3_aa cdr3_nt
NA TRBJ1-5 NA TRBV6-1 CASSEEGQPQHF TGTGCCAGCAGTGAAGAAGGGCAGCCCCAGCATTTT
NA TRBJ1-5 TRBD1 TRBV5-6 CASSLGTGFGQPQHF TGTGCCAGCAGCTTGGGGACAGGGTTCGGCCAGCCCCAGCATTTT
NA TRBJ2-1 NA TRBV9 CASSLAEGSYNEQFF TGTGCCAGCAGTTTAGCGGAGGGCTCCTACAATGAGCAGTTCTTC
NA TRBJ1-2 TRBD1 TRBV29-1 CSVSQGINYGYTF TGCAGCGTGTCACAGGGGATTAACTATGGCTACACCTTC
NA TRBJ2-2 TRBD2 TRBV25-1 CASRSPGLATNTGELFF TGTGCCAGCAGGTCCCCGGGACTAGCGACTAACACCGGGGAGCTGTTTTTT
NA TRBJ2-3 NA TRBV5-1 CASSFQGTDTQYF TGCGCCAGCAGCTTCCAGGGAACAGATACGCAGTATTTT
NA TRBJ1-2 NA TRBV19 CASTRDVNPYYGYTF TGTGCCAGTACTCGGGACGTAAACCCCTATTATGGCTACACCTTC
NA TRBJ2-3 NA TRBV7-2 CASSPGGGGAEYF TGTGCCAGCAGCCCTGGAGGGGGCGGGGCAGAGTATTTT
NA TRBJ2-3 TRBD2 TRBV2 CASRRGGGPTDTQYF TGTGCCAGCCGGCGGGGCGGGGGGCCAACAGATACGCAGTATTTT
NA TRBJ2-7 NA TRBV10-3 CAIRRELPYEQYF TGTGCCATCAGGCGGGAATTACCCTACGAGCAGTACTTC
NA TRBJ2-2 NA TRBV10-1 CASTAQGNTGELFF TGCGCCAGCACGGCACAGGGGAACACCGGGGAGCTGTTTTTT
NA TRBJ1-5 NA TRBV6-5 CASSSARIQGNQPQHF TGTGCCAGCAGTTCGGCGAGGATTCAGGGCAATCAGCCCCAGCATTTT
NA TRBJ2-2 NA TRBV27 CASSFYSTGELFF TGTGCCAGCAGTTTCTACAGCACCGGGGAGCTGTTTTTT
NA TRBJ1-4 NA TRBV7-9 CASSFSNEKLFF TGTGCCAGCAGCTTCAGTAATGAAAAACTGTTTTTT
NA TRBJ1-3 NA TRBV2 CASSDGGLGGNTIYF TGTGCCAGCAGTGATGGGGGCTTAGGTGGAAACACCATATATTTT
NA TRBJ1-2 NA TRBV5-6 CASSLWRGAHYGYTF TGTGCCAGCAGCTTGTGGAGGGGCGCCCACTATGGCTACACCTTC
NA TRBJ1-3 NA TRBV25-1 CASSLESSGNTIYF TGTGCCAGCAGCCTGGAAAGCTCTGGAAACACCATATATTTT
once TRBJ2-3 NA TRBV2 CASRLADTQYF TGTGCCAGCAGATTGGCAGATACGCAGTATTTT
NA TRBJ1-3 TRBD1 TRBV13 CASSSDRSSGNTIYF TGTGCCAGCAGCTCGGACAGGAGCTCTGGAAACACCATATATTTT
NA TRBJ1-4 TRBD1 TRBV4-2 CASSRQLTGGVEKLFF TGTGCCAGCAGCCGACAACTAACAGGGGGCGTTGAAAAACTGTTTTTT
once TRBJ2-7 NA TRBV5-6 CASSSPAGSFGEQYF TGTGCCAGCAGCTCCCCGGCCGGGAGCTTCGGCGAGCAGTACTTC
NA TRBJ1-6 NA TRBV5-1 CASSPGARIDNSPLHF TGCGCCAGCAGCCCGGGGGCGAGGATTGATAATTCACCCCTCCACTTT
NA TRBJ1-6 NA TRBV18 CASSPSTSYSPLHF TGTGCCAGCTCACCTTCCACCTCCTACTCGCCCCTCCACTTT
few TRBJ1-6 NA TRBV25-1 CASSAGQTYNSPLHF TGTGCCAGCAGTGCAGGACAGACCTATAATTCACCCCTCCACTTT
NA TRBJ1-1 NA TRBV7-2 CASSLLGVNTEAFF TGTGCCAGCAGCTTGCTAGGCGTGAACACTGAAGCTTTCTTT
NA TRBJ1-1 NA TRBV6-1 CASSEFGGRTEAFF TGTGCCAGCAGTGAATTTGGGGGCCGCACTGAAGCTTTCTTT
NA TRBJ1-1 NA TRBV5-1 CASTLRGNTEAFF TGCGCCAGCACCCTGAGGGGGAACACTGAAGCTTTCTTT
NA TRBJ2-1 NA TRBV30 CAWSVTPLNEQFF TGTGCCTGGAGTGTAACCCCCCTTAATGAGCAGTTCTTC
NA TRBJ1-3 NA TRBV10-3 CATGWGSGNTIYF TGTGCCACAGGGTGGGGGTCTGGAAACACCATATATTTT
NA TRBJ2-1 TRBD2 TRBV19 CASSIARLAVDNEQFF TGTGCCAGTAGTATTGCTCGACTAGCGGTTGACAATGAGCAGTTCTTC
NA TRBJ2-3 TRBD2 TRBV9 CASSAPSGTSGSSDTQYF TGTGCCAGCAGCGCCCCCTCCGGGACTAGCGGATCCTCGGATACGCAGTATTTT
NA TRBJ2-7 NA TRBV7-9 CASSLAGTPYEQYF TGTGCCAGCAGCTTAGCGGGGACTCCCTACGAGCAGTACTTC
NA TRBJ2-7 NA TRBV30 CASDWRGDYEQYF TGTGCCTCCGACTGGCGAGGCGACTACGAGCAGTACTTC
NA TRBJ1-5 NA TRBV19 CASSTTHYGQSSSNQPQHF TGTGCCAGTAGTACCACCCACTATGGACAGTCTAGTAGCAATCAGCCCCAGCATTTT
NA TRBJ2-4 TRBD2 TRBV7-9 CASSPTPGGAKNIQYF TGTGCCAGCAGTCCTACCCCGGGGGGAGCCAAAAACATTCAGTACTTC
NA TRBJ1-2 NA TRBV28 CASSLLRGANYGYTF TGTGCCAGCAGTTTATTGCGGGGAGCTAACTATGGCTACACCTTC
NA TRBJ2-1 NA TRBV19 CASSIAQGSSYNEQFF TGTGCCAGTAGTATAGCCCAGGGTAGCTCCTACAATGAGCAGTTCTTC
NA TRBJ2-1 TRBD2 TRBV18 CASSPIFMRSGINNEQFF TGTGCCAGCTCCCCCATTTTTATGAGAAGCGGGATAAACAATGAGCAGTTCTTC
NA TRBJ2-3 NA TRBV9 CASSVGGDPFTQYF TGTGCCAGCAGCGTAGGAGGGGATCCCTTTACGCAGTATTTT
NA TRBJ2-1 NA TRBV5-1 CASRPADHYNEQFF TGCGCCAGCAGACCCGCAGACCACTACAATGAGCAGTTCTTC
NA TRBJ2-6 NA TRBV15 CATSRDGGGANVLTF TGTGCCACCAGCAGAGATGGAGGTGGGGCCAACGTCCTGACTTTC
NA TRBJ1-2 TRBD1 TRBV5-6 CASSPAFRGGYGYTF TGTGCCAGCAGCCCGGCTTTCAGGGGGGGCTATGGCTACACCTTC
NA TRBJ1-2 NA TRBV7-5 CASSLGVTETGYTF TGTGCCAGCAGCTTAGGGGTCACCGAGACTGGCTACACCTTC
NA TRBJ1-2 NA TRBV10-3 CAISESNREVYGYTF TGTGCCATCAGTGAGTCGAACAGGGAGGTCTATGGCTACACCTTC